One and the same sample provided the 29 T cell receptor beta chains below, sequenced in a study of T-cell memory formation after mild COVID-19 (dated by TCRdb to about 2021). The protocol used for the library was 5' RACE. TCRdb records Illumina NovaSeq 6000 as the sequencer. The raw public reads went through TCRdb reprocessing: fastp at Q25, MiXCR clone calling, in-frame beta chains kept. Every distinct CDR3 protein forms one entry, paired with its most common genes and DNA. This sample has a few hundred thousand distinct CDR3 sequences in its table, and more than 15% of those were observed once. 23% of the sample is in the top ten clones. The sample taken for sequencing was PBMCs or a T cell subset sorted from them (not recorded which). The origin of the receptors is a man younger than 35 who had mild COVID-19 (a few samples of this study predate the infection). The sample titles of this study are shuffled in the database, so cell type and time point are left out; the donor was told from shared clones.

The chain is built from TRBV29-1 and TRBJ2-7, with 7 positions matching TRBD1. Germline CDR1 reads SQVTM; CDR2 reads ANQGSEA. Germline trimming cut 6 bases from V and 5 bases from J; bases unmatched to any gene: 10. CDR3 size: 13 residues. CDR3 region: CSVAKTGTHEQYF. DNA for the CDR3: TGCAGCGTAGCGAAGACAGGGACCCACGAGCAGTACTTC.

This clonotype was detected only a few times. The V and J genes are TRBV20-1 and TRBJ1-2, with 9 nucleotides matching TRBD1. Looked up from germline, CDR1 is DFQATT and CDR2 is SNEGSKA (reference sequence). With 6 bases clipped from V and 5 bases from J, the junction kept 7 bases outside the gene matches. This CDR3 is 13 amino acids long. CDR3 region: CSATPTGGYGYTF. The CDR3 coding sequence is TGCAGTGCAACTCCGACAGGGGGATATGGCTACACCTTC.

This clonotype was seen a few times. The chain joins TRBV5-1 to TRBJ2-6, with D uncertain. Per germline, CDR1 SGHRS and CDR2 YFSETQ. The CDR3 spans 17 residues. Trimming removed 0 bases at V and 0 bases at J, with 10 bases between. Here the CDR3 DNA reads TGCGCCAGCAGCTTGGGTTGGGATAGCTCTGGGGCCAACGTCCTGACTTTC. Translating it yields CASSLGWDSSGANVLTF. The full variable domain, in which reference TRBV5-1 and TRBJ2-6 provide the parts outside the CDR3, is KAGVTQTPRYLIKTRGQQVTLSCSPISGHRSVSWYQQTPGQGLQFLFEYFSETQRNKGNFPGRFSGRQFSNSRSEMNVSTLELGDSALYLCASSLGWDSSGANVLTFGAGSRLTVL.

At least ten counts were recorded for this clonotype. The V and J genes are TRBV7-2 and TRBJ2-5; D gene unclear. The CDR3 sequence is 16 residues long. The V gene's germline CDR1 is SGHTA and CDR2 FQGNSA. Trimming took 0 bases from V and 1 from J, leaving 12 bases between them. CDR3 region: CASSLAPWRLQETQYF. The CDR3 bases are TGTGCCAGCAGCTTAGCGCCATGGCGGCTCCAAGAGACCCAGTACTTC. Looking up the rest from reference TRBV7-2 and TRBJ2-5 gives the full variable domain: GAGVSQSPSNKVTEKGKDVELRCDPISGHTALYWYRQSLGQGLEFLIYFQGNSAPDKSGLPSDRFSAERTGGSVSTLTIQRTQQEDSAVYLCASSLAPWRLQETQYFGPGTRLLVL.

The chain recombines TRBV7-7 with TRBJ2-5, with 10 bases identical to TRBD2. Germline CDR1 and CDR2: SSHAT and FNYEAQ (reference sequence). Germline trimming cut 3 bases from V and 4 bases from J; bases unmatched to any gene: 8. The CDR3 covers 16 residues. The chain's CDR3 is CASSLGSSGGGETQYF. The DNA for the CDR3 is TGTGCCAGCAGCTTGGGGTCTAGCGGGGGTGGAGAGACCCAGTACTTC.

The V gene is TRBV28, the J gene TRBJ2-2; 9 nucleotides agree with TRBD1. CDR1 and CDR2 from the germline V gene are MDHEN and SYDVKM. This CDR3 region has 16 residues. The trim removed 5 bases at V and 5 bases at J, leaving 9 bases unmatched. CDR3 DNA sequence: TGTGCCAGCAGTCAAGCCGGGACAGGGTCGACCGGGGAGCTGTTTTTT. Its translation: CASSQAGTGSTGELFF.

In this sample, this clonotype turned up a few times. This chain uses TRBV4-1 with TRBJ1-5; D is unclear. From germline, CDR1 is MGHRA and CDR2 YSYEKL. V lost 1 base, J lost 7 bases, and 17 bases lay in between. The CDR3 spans 16 residues. The CDR3 nucleotides are TGCGCCAGCAGCCAAGTTCCCCAGGCCCTTCTACAGCCCCAGCATTTT. Protein sequence: CASSQVPQALLQPQHF.

The V call is TRBV7-2, the J call TRBJ1-5; perhaps TRBD1 as D (5 bases). The ends were cut back, 4 bases at V and 3 bases at J, with 10 bases in the middle. CDR1 and CDR2 from the germline V gene are SGHTA and FQGNSA. The CDR3 runs to 14 residues. The CDR3 DNA follows: TGTGCCAGCAGCTCCCGACAGAACAATCAGCCCCAGCATTTT. Its protein is CASSSRQNNQPQHF. Full variable domain (outside the CDR3, taken from reference TRBV7-2 and TRBJ1-5): GAGVSQSPSNKVTEKGKDVELRCDPISGHTALYWYRQSLGQGLEFLIYFQGNSAPDKSGLPSDRFSAERTGGSVSTLTIQRTQQEDSAVYLCASSSRQNNQPQHFGDGTRLSIL.

This chain links TRBV5-4 with TRBJ2-5; 7 bases agree with TRBD2. CDR3 size: 14 residues. Germline V gene data show CDR1 as SGHNT and CDR2 as YYREEE (reference sequence). J was trimmed by 4 bases and V by 5 bases; bases with no gene match: 8. The CDR3 DNA is TGTGCCAGCAGTCCCGAGGCTAGCGGAGAGACCCAGTACTTC. It is translated as CASSPEASGETQYF.

This clonotype was observed a handful of times. This chain joins TRBV7-2 and TRBJ1-6; D is possibly TRBD1 (5 bases). This CDR3 comprises 11 residues. Trimming removed 1 base at V and 14 bases at J, with 6 bases between. Germline CDR1 and CDR2: SGHTA and FQGNSA. The DNA of the CDR3 is TGTGCCAGCAGCTTAGGGGGGACCCTCCACTTT. Its translation: CASSLGGTLHF. Filled out from reference TRBV7-2 and TRBJ1-6, the complete variable domain reads GAGVSQSPSNKVTEKGKDVELRCDPISGHTALYWYRQSLGQGLEFLIYFQGNSAPDKSGLPSDRFSAERTGGSVSTLTIQRTQQEDSAVYLCASSLGGTLHFGNGTRLTVT.

The chain combines TRBV6-5 with TRBJ2-5; perhaps TRBD2 as D (5 bases). The germline CDR1 and CDR2 sequences are MNHEY and SVGAGI. The CDR3 loop spans 15 amino acids. Trimming shortened V by 0 bases and J by 6 bases, and 14 bases separated the two germline ends. CDR3 DNA: TGTGCCAGCAGTTACTCTCAAGCGGCGGCGAAGACCCAGTACTTC. Protein sequence: CASSYSQAAAKTQYF.

This clonotype was seen repeatedly, ten times or more. The chain employs TRBV5-1 and TRBJ1-1; TRBD1 matches at 7 bases. The junction had 6 bases not matched to a gene; V was cut back by 1 base and J by 3 bases. The germline V gene encodes CDR1 SGHRS and CDR2 YFSETQ. The CDR3 has 15 residues. Here the CDR3 DNA reads TGCGCCAGCAGCTTGCCCCCTGACAGGGACACTGAAGCTTTCTTT. This sequence encodes CASSLPPDRDTEAFF. Variable domain in full (rest from reference TRBV5-1 and TRBJ1-1): KAGVTQTPRYLIKTRGQQVTLSCSPISGHRSVSWYQQTPGQGLQFLFEYFSETQRNKGNFPGRFSGRQFSNSRSEMNVSTLELGDSALYLCASSLPPDRDTEAFFGQGTRLTVV.

The gene calls are TRBV6-1 and TRBJ2-5; 10 bases match TRBD2. CDR1 MNHNS and CDR2 SASEGT come from the germline V gene. This CDR3 contains 12 residues. Trimming at V came to 6 bases and at J to 7 bases, leaving 2 bases not matched to a gene. CDR3 residues: CASRGTSVTQYF. The DNA for the CDR3 is TGTGCCAGCAGGGGGACTAGCGTGACCCAGTACTTC.

This clonotype was seen more than once but under ten times. The chain recombines TRBV25-1 with TRBJ2-2; 7 nucleotides match TRBD1. This CDR3 has 15 amino acids. The V segment lost 4 bases and the J segment 3 bases; nucleotides outside the gene matches: 5. Germline lookup yields CDR1 MGHDK and CDR2 SYGVNS. CDR3 in DNA: TGTGCCAGCAGTGTGACAGGGTCCTACACCGGGGAGCTGTTTTTT. Translating it yields CASSVTGSYTGELFF.

V usage is TRBV6-2 or TRBV6-3 and J usage is TRBJ1-5, with a tentative D call TRBD1 (6 bases). This CDR3 has 15 amino acids. Between the trimmed V and J ends, which lost 2 bases and 2 bases, there was a span of 10 bases. Germline V lookup: CDR1 MNHEY, CDR2 SVGEGT. This chain's CDR3 is CASSYRNRGNQPQHF. As DNA, the CDR3 is TGTGCCAGCAGTTACCGGAACAGGGGCAATCAGCCCCAGCATTTT.

In its sample, this clonotype was seen once. The chain recombines TRBV3-1 with TRBJ2-2; D unresolved. The CDR3 covers 18 residues. The V end was cut by 1 base, the J end by 6 bases, with 21 bases between. Germline V gene lookup returns CDR1 LGHDT and CDR2 YNNKEL (reference sequence). CDR3 in amino acids: CASSQVAGPGFLAGELFF. As DNA, the CDR3 is TGTGCCAGCAGCCAAGTCGCCGGTCCCGGGTTTTTGGCCGGGGAGCTGTTTTTT.

The gene calls are TRBV4-1 and TRBJ2-3; 14 bases align to TRBD2. Germline values: CDR1 MGHRA, CDR2 YSYEKL. The CDR3 runs to 17 residues. Trimming cost V 1 base and J 4 bases; bases outside gene matches: 4. CDR3 DNA sequence: TGCGCCAGCAGCCAAGTTCCGACTAGCGGGGGGGCAGATACGCAGTATTTT. It encodes CASSQVPTSGGADTQYF.

V gene TRBV2 combines with J gene TRBJ1-2; TRBD1 agrees at 7 bases. The trim removed 6 bases at V and 7 bases at J, leaving 5 bases unmatched. The CDR3 is 12 residues long. Germline V CDR1 and CDR2: SNHLY, FYNNEI. The CDR3 DNA reads as TGTGCCAGCAGAAGGGACAGAACTGGCTACACCTTC. Translation gives CASRRDRTGYTF.

V is TRBV3-1 and J is TRBJ1-1, with 9 bases matching TRBD1. The V and J ends lost 5 bases and 1 base, in that order; junction bases with no gene match: 5. Per germline, CDR1 LGHDT and CDR2 YNNKEL (reference sequence). This CDR3 spans 15 amino acids. In DNA form, the CDR3 reads TGTGCCAGCAGCTACCCGGGACAGGGGAACACTGAAGCTTTCTTT. Its translation is CASSYPGQGNTEAFF.

Turning to this clonotype: Compared with germline, one end of the junction differs, possibly owing to a read error. The V gene is TRBV7-9, the J gene TRBJ1-2, with D unresolved. The germline CDR1 and CDR2 sequences are SEHNR and FQNEAQ (reference sequence). The length of the CDR3 is 13 residues. The CDR3 DNA reads as TGTGCCAGCAGCCCACGGGAATCGGATGCCGGGGTCTTC. It yields the protein CASSPRESDAGVF.

This clonotype was detected only a few times. CDR3 sequence: CASSQDGTSDDNEQFF. Here the CDR3 DNA reads TGTGCCAGCAGCCAAGACGGGACTAGCGACGACAATGAGCAGTTCTTC. This chain joins TRBV3-1 and TRBJ2-1, with TRBD2 matching over 10 bases. CDR3 length: 16 amino acids. With V trimmed by 0 bases and J by 5 bases, 4 bases remained unmatched. Germline assignment: CDR1 LGHDT and CDR2 YNNKEL (reference sequence).

The sample holds a few counts of this clonotype. The V gene is TRBV10-3, the J gene TRBJ2-3; D might be TRBD1 or TRBD2, each matching 6 bases. V was pared by 3 bases and J by 5 bases, with 12 bases between. The germline gives CDR1 ENHRY, CDR2 SYGVKD. There are 14 residues in the CDR3. Here the CDR3 DNA reads TGTGCCATCAGTGAAGGGGGGTCCGGAGATACGCAGTATTTT. Translated: CAISEGGSGDTQYF.

V gene TRBV7-2 combines with J gene TRBJ2-3, with D possibly being TRBD2 (6 bases). Trimming removed 5 bases from V and 2 bases from J, with 17 bases in between. CDR1 SGHTA and CDR2 FQGNSA come from the germline V gene. The CDR3 loop spans 16 amino acids. The CDR3 region has the DNA TGTGCCAGCAGCATCGCCGGCCGGGGGAACACAGATACGCAGTATTTT. Translating gives CASSIAGRGNTDTQYF.

The table lists this clonotype with a few counts. The genes are TRBV6-5 and TRBJ1-2; D perhaps matches TRBD1 (6 bases). This CDR3 has 17 residues. Per germline, CDR1 MNHEY and CDR2 SVGAGI. Between the trimmed V and J ends, which lost 5 bases and 1 base, there was a span of 20 bases. The CDR3 DNA sequence: TGTGCCAGCAGTGACGTATTGGGGGGCGCGGATAACTATGGCTACACCTTC. It is translated as CASSDVLGGADNYGYTF.

The chain has TRBV7-3 and TRBJ2-5; D is ambiguous. The J call is in doubt because the DNA end fits TRBJ2-7 better. The CDR3 runs to 14 residues. Looked up from germline, CDR1 is SGHTA and CDR2 is FQGTGA. CDR3: CASSHLTTPYEQYF. The CDR3 DNA is TGTGCCAGCAGCCATTTGACAACCCCCTACGAGCAGTACTTC.

In this sample, this clonotype turned up a few times. The gene calls are TRBV15 and TRBJ2-1, with D possibly TRBD1 on 5 matching bases. Per germline, CDR1 LNHNV and CDR2 YYDKDF (reference sequence). This CDR3 contains 13 residues. With 6 bases removed from V and 9 bases from J, the gap between germline ends came to 15 bases. CDR3 coding DNA: TGTGCCACCAGAAAGAGCCAGGGCTCTGAGCAGTTCTTC. Encoded protein: CATRKSQGSEQFF. Using reference TRBV15 and TRBJ2-1 for the parts outside the CDR3, the full variable domain is DAMVIQNPRYQVTQFGKPVTLSCSQTLNHNVMYWYQQKSSQAPKLLFHYYDKDFNNEADTPDNFQSRRPNTSFCFLDIRSPGLGDTAMYLCATRKSQGSEQFFGPGTRLTVL.

V and J are TRBV10-3 and TRBJ1-1; TRBD1 might be the D (6 bases). The CDR3 runs to 13 residues. Germline values: CDR1 ENHRY, CDR2 SYGVKD. Trimming left V 11 bases short and J 1 base short, with 14 bases between. The CDR3 sequence is CASEKGQNTEAFF. In nucleotides, the CDR3 is TGTGCCTCGGAAAAGGGACAGAACACTGAAGCTTTCTTT.

This clonotype was recorded a few times. V is TRBV10-1 and J is TRBJ2-3; D gene uncertain. The germline V gene encodes CDR1 WNHNN and CDR2 SYGVQD (reference sequence). The CDR3 length is 14 residues. V lost 0 bases, J lost 6 bases, and 10 bases lay in between. CDR3 protein: CASSESTRADTQYF. Written as DNA, the CDR3 is TGCGCCAGCAGTGAGTCGACTCGAGCGGATACGCAGTATTTT.

This clonotype was seen a handful of times. V and J are TRBV6-2 or TRBV6-3 and TRBJ2-7, with TRBD2 as a possible D gene (6 bases). Germline CDR1 is MNHEY and CDR2 is SVGEGT. The CDR3 is 13 residues long. Trimming stripped 6 bases from V and 3 bases from J, with 12 bases between. This chain's CDR3 is CASSRLGGYEQYV. The CDR3 DNA sequence: TGTGCCAGCAGCCGCCTGGGGGGCTACGAGCAGTACGTC.